This TCR beta chain was documented in a study of tumor T cells in aggressive B-cell lymphoma. After removal of 5 bases from V and 8 bases from J, the junction contained 12 bases not matched to a gene. Per germline, CDR1 SGHTA and CDR2 FQGNSA. The CDR3 consists of 15 residues. The data were produced by immunoSEQ multiplex PCR, yet TCRdb's version contains in-frame clones alone and is incomplete. The profile shows about 3,500 clones, approximately 89% of them singletons. This clone was seen a handful of times. V is TRBV7-2 and J is TRBJ2-1, with TRBD2 matching 7 bases. The source material was tumor tissue. The sequence was obtained from an adult with diffuse large B cell lymphoma. The CDR3 coding sequence is TGTGCCAGCAGCCGTACCCGGGACTATACGTATGAGCAGTTCTTC. Protein product: CASSRTRDYTYEQFF. Supplemented by reference TRBV7-2 and TRBJ2-1, the full variable domain reads GAGVSQSPSNKVTEKGKDVELRCDPISGHTALYWYRQSLGQGLEFLIYFQGNSAPDKSGLPSDRFSAERTGGSVSTLTIQRTQQEDSAVYLCASSRTRDYTYEQFFGPGTRLTVL.